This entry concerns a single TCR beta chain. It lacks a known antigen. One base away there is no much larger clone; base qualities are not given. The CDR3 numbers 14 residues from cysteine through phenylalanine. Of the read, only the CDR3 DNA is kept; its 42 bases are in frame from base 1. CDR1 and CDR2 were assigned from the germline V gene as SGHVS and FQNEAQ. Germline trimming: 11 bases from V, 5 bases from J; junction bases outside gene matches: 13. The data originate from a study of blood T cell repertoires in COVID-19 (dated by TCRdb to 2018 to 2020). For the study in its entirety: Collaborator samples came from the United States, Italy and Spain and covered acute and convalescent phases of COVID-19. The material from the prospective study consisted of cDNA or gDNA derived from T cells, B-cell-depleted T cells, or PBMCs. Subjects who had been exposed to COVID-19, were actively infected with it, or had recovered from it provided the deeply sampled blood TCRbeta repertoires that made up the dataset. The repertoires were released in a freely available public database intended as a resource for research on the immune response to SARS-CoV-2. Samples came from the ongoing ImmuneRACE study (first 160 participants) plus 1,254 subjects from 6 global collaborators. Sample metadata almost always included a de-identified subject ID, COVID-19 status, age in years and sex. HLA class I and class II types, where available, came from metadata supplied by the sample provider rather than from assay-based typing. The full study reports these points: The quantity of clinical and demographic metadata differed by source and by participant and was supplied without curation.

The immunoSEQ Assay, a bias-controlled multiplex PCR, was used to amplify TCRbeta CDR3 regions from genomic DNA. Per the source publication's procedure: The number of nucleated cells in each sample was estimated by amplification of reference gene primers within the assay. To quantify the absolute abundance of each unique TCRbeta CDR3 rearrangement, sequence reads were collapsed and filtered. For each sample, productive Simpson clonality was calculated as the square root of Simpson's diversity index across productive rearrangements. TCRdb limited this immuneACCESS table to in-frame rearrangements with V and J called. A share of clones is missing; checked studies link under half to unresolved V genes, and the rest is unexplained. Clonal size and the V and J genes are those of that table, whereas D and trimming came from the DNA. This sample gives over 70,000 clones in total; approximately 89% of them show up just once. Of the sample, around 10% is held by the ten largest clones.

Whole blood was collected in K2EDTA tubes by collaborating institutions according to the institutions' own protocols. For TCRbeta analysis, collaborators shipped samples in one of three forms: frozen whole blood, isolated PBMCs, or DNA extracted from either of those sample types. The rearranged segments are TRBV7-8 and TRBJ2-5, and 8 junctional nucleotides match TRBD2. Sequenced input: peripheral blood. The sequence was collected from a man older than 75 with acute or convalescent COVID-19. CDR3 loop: CASLAGPLRETQYF. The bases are TGTGCCTCGCTAGCGGGCCCCCTGAGGGAGACCCAGTACTTC. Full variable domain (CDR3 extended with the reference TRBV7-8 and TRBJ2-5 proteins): GAGVSQSPRYKVAKRGQDVALRCDPISGHVSLFWYQQALGQGPEFLTYFQNEAQLDKSGLPSDRFFAERPEGSVSTLKIQRTQQEDSAVYLCASLAGPLRETQYFGPGTRLLVL.